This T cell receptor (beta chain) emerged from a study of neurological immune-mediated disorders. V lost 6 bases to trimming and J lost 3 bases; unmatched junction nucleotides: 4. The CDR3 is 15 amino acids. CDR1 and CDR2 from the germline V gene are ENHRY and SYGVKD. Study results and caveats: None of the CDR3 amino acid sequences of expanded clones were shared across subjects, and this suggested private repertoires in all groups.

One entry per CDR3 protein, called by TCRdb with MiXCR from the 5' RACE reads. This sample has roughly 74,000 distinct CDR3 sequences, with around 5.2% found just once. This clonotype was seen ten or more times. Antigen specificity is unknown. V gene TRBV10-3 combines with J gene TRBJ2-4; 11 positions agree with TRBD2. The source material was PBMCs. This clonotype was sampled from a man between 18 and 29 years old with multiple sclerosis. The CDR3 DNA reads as TGTGCCATCAGCACGACTAGCGGGGACAAAAACATTCAGTACTTC. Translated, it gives CAISTTSGDKNIQYF.